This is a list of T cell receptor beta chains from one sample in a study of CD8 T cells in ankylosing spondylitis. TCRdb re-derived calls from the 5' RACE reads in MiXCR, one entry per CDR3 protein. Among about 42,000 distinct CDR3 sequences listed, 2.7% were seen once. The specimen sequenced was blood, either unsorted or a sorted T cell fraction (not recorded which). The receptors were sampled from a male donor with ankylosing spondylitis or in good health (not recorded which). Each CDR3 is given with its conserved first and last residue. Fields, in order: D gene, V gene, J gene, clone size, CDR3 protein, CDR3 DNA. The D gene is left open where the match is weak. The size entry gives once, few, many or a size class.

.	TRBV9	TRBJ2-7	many	CASSVEGRSGWQYF	TGTGCCAGCAGCGTAGAGGGACGGAGCGGCTGGCAGTACTTC
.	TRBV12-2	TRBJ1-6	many	CASRHGQGLSSYNSPLHF	TGTGCAAGTCGCCACGGACAGGGGCTAAGCTCCTATAATTCACCCCTCCACTTT
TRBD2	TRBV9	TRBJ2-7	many	CASSVLGLAGVNEQYF	TGTGCCAGCAGCGTCTTGGGACTAGCGGGAGTTAACGAGCAGTACTTC
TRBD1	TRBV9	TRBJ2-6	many	CASSVAPGQGAYGANVLTF	TGTGCCAGCAGCGTAGCCCCGGGACAGGGGGCGTATGGGGCCAACGTCCTGACTTTC
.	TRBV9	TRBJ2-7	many	CASSAGWGEEQYF	TGTGCCAGCAGCGCGGGATGGGGGGAGGAGCAGTACTTC
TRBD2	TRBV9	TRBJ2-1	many	CASSVTPGLGDNEQFF	TGTGCCAGCAGCGTCACACCGGGACTAGGCGACAATGAGCAGTTCTTC
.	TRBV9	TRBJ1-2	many	CASSARDTYYGYTF	TGTGCCAGCAGCGCCCGGGACACCTACTATGGCTACACCTTC
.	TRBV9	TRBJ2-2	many	CASSVGLENTGELFF	TGTGCCAGCAGCGTTGGGCTAGAAAACACCGGGGAGCTGTTTTTT
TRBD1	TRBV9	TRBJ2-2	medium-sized	CASSPRTGANTGELFF	TGTGCCAGCAGCCCTAGGACAGGGGCGAACACCGGGGAGCTGTTTTTT
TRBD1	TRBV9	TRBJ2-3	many	CASSAMTGAHGTDTQYF	TGTGCCAGCAGCGCCATGACAGGGGCGCATGGCACAGATACGCAGTATTTT
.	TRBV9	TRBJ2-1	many	CASSVEAAYNEQFF	TGTGCCAGCAGCGTAGAAGCAGCCTACAATGAGCAGTTCTTC
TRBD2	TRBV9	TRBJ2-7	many	CASSVVSGSEQYF	TGTGCCAGCAGCGTAGTTAGCGGGAGCGAGCAGTACTTC
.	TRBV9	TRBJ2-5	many	CASSVGGPQETQYF	TGTGCCAGCAGCGTAGGAGGGCCCCAAGAGACCCAGTACTTC
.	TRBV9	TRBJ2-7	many	CASSVEGTYEQYF	TGTGCCAGCAGCGTAGAGGGAACCTACGAGCAGTACTTC
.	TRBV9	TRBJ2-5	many	CASSAGLRPTGETQYF	TGTGCCAGCAGCGCAGGATTACGTCCAACCGGGGAGACCCAGTACTTC